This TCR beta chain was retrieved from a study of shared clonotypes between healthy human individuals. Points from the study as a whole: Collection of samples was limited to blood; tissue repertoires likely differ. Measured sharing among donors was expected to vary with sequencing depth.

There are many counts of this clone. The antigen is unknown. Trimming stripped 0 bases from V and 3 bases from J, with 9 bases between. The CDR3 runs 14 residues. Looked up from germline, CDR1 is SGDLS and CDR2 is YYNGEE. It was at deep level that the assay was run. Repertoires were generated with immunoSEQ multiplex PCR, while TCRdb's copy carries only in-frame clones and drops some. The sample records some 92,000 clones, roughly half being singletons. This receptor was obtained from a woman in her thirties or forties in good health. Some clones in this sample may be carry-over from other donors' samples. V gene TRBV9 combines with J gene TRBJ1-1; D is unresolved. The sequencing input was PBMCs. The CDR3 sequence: CASSVGQRDTEAFF. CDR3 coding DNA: TGTGCCAGCAGCGTAGGGCAAAGAGACACTGAAGCTTTCTTT.